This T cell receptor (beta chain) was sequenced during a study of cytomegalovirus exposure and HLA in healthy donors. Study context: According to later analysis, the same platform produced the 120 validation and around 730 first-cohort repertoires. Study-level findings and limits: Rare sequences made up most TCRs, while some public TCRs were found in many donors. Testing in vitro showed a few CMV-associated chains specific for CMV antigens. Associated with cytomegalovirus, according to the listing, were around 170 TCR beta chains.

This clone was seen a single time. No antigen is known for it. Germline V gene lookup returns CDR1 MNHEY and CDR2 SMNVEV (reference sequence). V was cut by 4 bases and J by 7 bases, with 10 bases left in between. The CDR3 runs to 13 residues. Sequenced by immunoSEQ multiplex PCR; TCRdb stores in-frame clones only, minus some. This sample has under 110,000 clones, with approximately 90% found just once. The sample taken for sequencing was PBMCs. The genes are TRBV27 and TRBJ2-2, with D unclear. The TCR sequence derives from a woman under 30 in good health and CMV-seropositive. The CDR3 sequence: CASSSLNYGELFF. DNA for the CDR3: TGTGCCAGCAGTTCTCTTAATTACGGGGAGCTGTTTTTT.